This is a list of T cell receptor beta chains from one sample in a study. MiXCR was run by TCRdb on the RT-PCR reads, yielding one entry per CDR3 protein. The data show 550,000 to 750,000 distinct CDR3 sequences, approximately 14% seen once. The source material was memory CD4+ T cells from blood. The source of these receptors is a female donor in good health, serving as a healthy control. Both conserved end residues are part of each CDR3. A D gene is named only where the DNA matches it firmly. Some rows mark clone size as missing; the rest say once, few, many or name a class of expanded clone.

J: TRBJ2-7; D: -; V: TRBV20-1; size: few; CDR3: CSARVGVYEQYF; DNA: TGCAGTGCTAGAGTTGGGGTCTACGAGCAGTACTTC
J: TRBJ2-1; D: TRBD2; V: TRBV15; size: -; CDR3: CATSSRSSGHNNEQFF; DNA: TGTGCCACCAGCAGTCGATCTAGCGGACACAACAATGAGCAGTTCTTC
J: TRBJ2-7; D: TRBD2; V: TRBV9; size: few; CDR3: CASSAGSSGSPHEQYF; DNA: TGTGCCAGCAGCGCCGGTTCTAGCGGGAGTCCCCACGAGCAGTACTTC
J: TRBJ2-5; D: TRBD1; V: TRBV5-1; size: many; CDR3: CASSHGQGETQYF; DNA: TGCGCCAGCAGCCACGGACAGGGAGAGACCCAGTACTTC
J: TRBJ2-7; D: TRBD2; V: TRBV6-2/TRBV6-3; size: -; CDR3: CASSYSNSLAGYEQYF; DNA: TGTGCCAGCAGTTACTCGAACAGTCTAGCGGGTTACGAGCAGTACTTC
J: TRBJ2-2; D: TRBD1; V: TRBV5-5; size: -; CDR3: CASVRDRGTANTRELFF; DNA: TGTGCCAGCGTTAGGGACAGGGGGACTGCGAACACCAGGGAGCTGTTTTTT
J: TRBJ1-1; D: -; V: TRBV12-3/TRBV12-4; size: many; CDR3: CASSLSPVNTEAFF; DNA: TGTGCCAGCAGTTTAAGTCCAGTGAACACTGAAGCTTTCTTT
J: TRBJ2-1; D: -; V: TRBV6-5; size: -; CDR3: CASSYSTSTASYNEQFF; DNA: TGTGCCAGCAGTTACTCGACGTCGACAGCCTCCTACAATGAGCAGTTCTTC
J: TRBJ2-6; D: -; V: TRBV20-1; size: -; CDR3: CSAIPGGANVLTF; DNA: TGCAGTGCTATACCCGGGGGGGCCAACGTCCTGACTTTC
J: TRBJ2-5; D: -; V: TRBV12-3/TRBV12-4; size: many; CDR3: CASSPRAALQETQYF; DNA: TGTGCCAGCAGTCCAAGGGCGGCCCTCCAAGAGACCCAGTACTTC
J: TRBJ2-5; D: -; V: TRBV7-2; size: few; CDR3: CASSTSRGQETQYF; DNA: TGTGCCAGCAGCACAAGCCGGGGGCAAGAGACCCAGTACTTC
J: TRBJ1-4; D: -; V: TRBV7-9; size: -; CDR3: CASSLGTPSKGKLFF; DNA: TGTGCCAGCAGCTTAGGGACACCATCGAAAGGAAAACTGTTTTTT
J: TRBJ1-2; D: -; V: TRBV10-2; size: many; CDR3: CASSEGGGGVGRIYGYTF; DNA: TGCGCCAGCAGTGAAGGAGGAGGTGGAGTCGGTCGTATTTATGGCTACACCTTC
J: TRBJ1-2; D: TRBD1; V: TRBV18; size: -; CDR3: CASSPDRAAYGYTF; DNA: TGTGCCAGCTCACCGGACAGGGCCGCCTATGGCTACACCTTC
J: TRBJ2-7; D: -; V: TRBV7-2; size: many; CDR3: CASSLGGKPYEQYF; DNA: TGTGCCAGCAGCTTAGGGGGGAAACCCTACGAGCAGTACTTC
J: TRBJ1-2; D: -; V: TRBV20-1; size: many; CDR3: CSARGAGGHYGYTF; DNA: TGCAGTGCTAGAGGGGCAGGTGGGCACTATGGCTACACCTTC
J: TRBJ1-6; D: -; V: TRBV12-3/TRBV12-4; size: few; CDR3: CASTFEGRVGSPLHF; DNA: TGTGCCAGCACCTTCGAAGGGAGGGTAGGGTCACCCCTCCACTTT
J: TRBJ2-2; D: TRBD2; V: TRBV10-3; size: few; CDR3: CAISFGGSDNGELFF; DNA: TGTGCCATCAGTTTCGGCGGGAGTGACAACGGGGAGCTGTTTTTT
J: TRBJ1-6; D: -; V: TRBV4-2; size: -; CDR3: CASSQGRNNSPLHF; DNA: TGTGCCAGCAGCCAAGGGCGGAATAATTCACCCCTCCACTTT
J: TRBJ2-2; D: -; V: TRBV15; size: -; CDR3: CATSSLYDSEELFF; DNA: TGTGCCACCAGCAGCCTCTACGACAGTGAGGAGCTGTTTTTT
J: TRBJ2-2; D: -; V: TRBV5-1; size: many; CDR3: CASTGRAGDTGELFF; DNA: TGCGCCAGCACCGGTCGGGCAGGGGACACCGGGGAGCTGTTTTTT
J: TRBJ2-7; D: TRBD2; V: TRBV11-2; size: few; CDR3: CASSLSGSRYEQYF; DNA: TGTGCCAGCAGCTTAAGCGGGAGTAGGTACGAGCAGTACTTC
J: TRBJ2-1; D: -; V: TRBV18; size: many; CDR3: CASSPPGTRNEQFF; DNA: TGTGCCAGCTCACCACCGGGGACCCGGAATGAGCAGTTCTTC
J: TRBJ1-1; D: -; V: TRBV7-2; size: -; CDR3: CASSAMSGAYTEAFF; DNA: TGTGCCAGCAGCGCCATGTCAGGGGCATACACTGAAGCTTTCTTT
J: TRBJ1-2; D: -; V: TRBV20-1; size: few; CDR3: CSAQSIEGRVSPYYGYTF; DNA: TGCAGTGCTCAAAGCATTGAGGGCAGGGTATCTCCCTACTATGGCTACACCTTC
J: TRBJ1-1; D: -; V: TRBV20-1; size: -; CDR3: CSASGLSEAFF; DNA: TGCAGTGCCTCAGGGCTCTCTGAAGCTTTCTTT
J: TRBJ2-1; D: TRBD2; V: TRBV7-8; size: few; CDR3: CASSWTGGHEQFF; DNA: TGTGCCAGCAGTTGGACGGGGGGGCATGAGCAGTTCTTC
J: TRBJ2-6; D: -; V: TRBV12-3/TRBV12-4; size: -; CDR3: CASTWDISGANVLTF; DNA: TGTGCCAGCACCTGGGATATCTCTGGGGCCAACGTCCTGACTTTC
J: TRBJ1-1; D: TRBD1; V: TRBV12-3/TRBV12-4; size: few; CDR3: CASSRTQGYTEAFF; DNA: TGTGCCAGCAGTAGAACACAGGGGTACACTGAAGCTTTCTTT
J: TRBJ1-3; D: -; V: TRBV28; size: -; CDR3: CASSLHGTASGNTIYF; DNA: TGTGCCAGCAGTCTGCACGGGACGGCCTCTGGAAACACCATATATTTT
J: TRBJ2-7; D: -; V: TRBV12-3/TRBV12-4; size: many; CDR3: CASSFDPYEQYF; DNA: TGTGCCAGCAGTTTTGACCCCTACGAGCAGTACTTC
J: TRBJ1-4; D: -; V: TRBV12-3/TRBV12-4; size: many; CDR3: CASSLNREGEKLFF; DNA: TGTGCCAGCAGTTTAAACAGGGAAGGTGAAAAACTGTTTTTT
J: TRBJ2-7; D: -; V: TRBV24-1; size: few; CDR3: CATSDSDSPYEQYF; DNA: TGTGCCACCAGTGATTCAGACTCCCCCTACGAGCAGTACTTC
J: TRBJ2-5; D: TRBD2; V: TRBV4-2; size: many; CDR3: CASSQTSAIGQETQYF; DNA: TGTGCCAGCAGCCAGACTAGCGCGATCGGGCAAGAGACCCAGTACTTC
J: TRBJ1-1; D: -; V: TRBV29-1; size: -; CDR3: CGGIFRGAEAFF; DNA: TGCGGGGGGATTTTTCGCGGCGCTGAAGCTTTCTTT
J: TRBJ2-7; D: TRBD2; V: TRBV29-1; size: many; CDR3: CSVRTSVTYEQYF; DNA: TGCAGCGTACGGACTAGCGTAACCTACGAGCAGTACTTC
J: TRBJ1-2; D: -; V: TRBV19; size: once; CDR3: CASSILATGGYTF; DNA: TGTGCCAGTAGTATACTTGCGACGGGAGGCTACACCTTC
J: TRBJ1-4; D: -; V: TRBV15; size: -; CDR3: CASKSPGREKLFF; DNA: TGTGCCTCAAAATCCCCAGGGCGAGAAAAACTGTTTTTT
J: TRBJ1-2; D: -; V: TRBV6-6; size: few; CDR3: CASTPDRIYGYTF; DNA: TGTGCCAGCACCCCAGACAGGATCTATGGCTACACCTTC